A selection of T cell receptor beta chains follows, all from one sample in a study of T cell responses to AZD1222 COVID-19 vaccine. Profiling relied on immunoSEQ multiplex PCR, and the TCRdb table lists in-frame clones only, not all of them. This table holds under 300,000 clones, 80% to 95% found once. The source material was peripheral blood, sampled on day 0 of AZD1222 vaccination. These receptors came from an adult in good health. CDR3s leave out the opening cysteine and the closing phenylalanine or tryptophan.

ASSLQGAVWDNEQF	TRBV28	TRBJ2-1
ASSLEDFQGAQY	TRBV5-1	TRBJ2-5
ASSLQGDQPQH	TRBV19	TRBJ1-5
ASSLGTGYEQY	TRBV28	TRBJ2-7
AISESPGQKQETQY	TRBV10-3	TRBJ2-5
ASRSGTGWSYEQY	TRBV28	TRBJ2-7
ASSATTNYGYT	TRBV2	TRBJ1-2
ASSLDGIPRHEQF	TRBV5-1	TRBJ2-1
ASSIPLAGASNEQF	TRBV6-2/TRBV6-3	TRBJ2-1
ASNSADRGFTDTQY	TRBV28	TRBJ2-3
ATSAATSGRGETQY	TRBV24-1	TRBJ2-5
ASSQDGRGRGSYEQY	TRBV4-2	TRBJ2-7